The clone carrying this T cell receptor beta chain was seen only a few times. Its antigen is as yet unknown. This entry belongs to a study of identical twins. Study results and caveats: The degree of excess twin sharing was weaker in beta out-of-frame sequences.

Each CDR3 protein gets one entry after TCRdb re-called the 5' RACE reads with MiXCR. This repertoire shows a few hundred thousand distinct CDR3 sequences, 5% to 7% found once; its top ten account for approximately 14%. Germline V CDR1 and CDR2: GTSNPN, SVGIG (reference sequence). This CDR3 has 11 amino acids. V gave up 5 bases and J gave up 6 bases; unmatched junction bases: 3. These records were also assigned to another study, of T cells expressing NK-cell markers. That source notes: Over 5 donors carried dominant NKG2C+ clonotypes that made up roughly 1.0-7.5% of their CD8+ T cells. Topping the CD3+CD56-NKG2C+ fraction as well were these clonotypes, in several donors.

The origin of this receptor is a woman younger than 30 in good health. The material sequenced was CD8+ T cells sorted from blood. The genes are TRBV30 and TRBJ2-7, with 8 bases fitting TRBD1. CDR3 sequence reads: CAWGQGSEQYF. Written as DNA, the CDR3 is TGTGCCTGGGGACAGGGAAGCGAGCAGTACTTC.